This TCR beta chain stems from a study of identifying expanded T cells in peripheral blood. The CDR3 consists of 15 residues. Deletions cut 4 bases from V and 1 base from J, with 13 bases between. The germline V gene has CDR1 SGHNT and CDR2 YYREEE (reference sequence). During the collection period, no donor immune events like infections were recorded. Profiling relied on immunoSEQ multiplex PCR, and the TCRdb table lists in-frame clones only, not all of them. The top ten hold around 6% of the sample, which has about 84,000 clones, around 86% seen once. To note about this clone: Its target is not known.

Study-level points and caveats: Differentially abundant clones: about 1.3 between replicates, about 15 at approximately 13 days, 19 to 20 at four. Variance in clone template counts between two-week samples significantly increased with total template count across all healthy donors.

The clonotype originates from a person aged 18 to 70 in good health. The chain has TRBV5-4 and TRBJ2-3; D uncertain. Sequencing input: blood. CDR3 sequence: CASSPRTVGTDTQYF. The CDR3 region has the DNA TGTGCCAGCAGCCCTAGGACGGTGGGCACAGATACGCAGTATTTT.